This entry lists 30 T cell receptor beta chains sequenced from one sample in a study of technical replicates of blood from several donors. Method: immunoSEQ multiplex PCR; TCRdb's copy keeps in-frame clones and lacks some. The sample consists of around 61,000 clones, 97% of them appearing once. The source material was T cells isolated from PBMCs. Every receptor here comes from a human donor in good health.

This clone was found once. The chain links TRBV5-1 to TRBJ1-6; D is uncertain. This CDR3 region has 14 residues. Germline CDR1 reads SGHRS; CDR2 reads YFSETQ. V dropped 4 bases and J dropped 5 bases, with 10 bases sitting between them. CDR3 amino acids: CASSPRTDNSPLHF. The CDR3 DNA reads TGCGCCAGCAGCCCGCGAACAGATAATTCACCCCTCCACTTT.

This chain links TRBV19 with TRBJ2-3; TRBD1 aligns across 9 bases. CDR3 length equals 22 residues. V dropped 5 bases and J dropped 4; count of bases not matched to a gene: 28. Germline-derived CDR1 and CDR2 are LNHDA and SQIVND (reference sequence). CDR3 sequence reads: CASSDRGWSLTSATIGADTQYF. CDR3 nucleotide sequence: TGTGCCAGTAGTGACAGGGGGTGGTCGCTTACTAGCGCCACAATAGGGGCAGATACGCAGTATTTT.

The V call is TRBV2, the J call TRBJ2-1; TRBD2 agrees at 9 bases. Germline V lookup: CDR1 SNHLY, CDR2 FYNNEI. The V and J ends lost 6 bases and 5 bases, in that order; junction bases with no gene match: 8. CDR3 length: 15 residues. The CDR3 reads CASSGSGRTNNEQFF. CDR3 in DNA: TGTGCCAGCAGCGGTAGCGGGAGAACCAACAATGAGCAGTTCTTC.

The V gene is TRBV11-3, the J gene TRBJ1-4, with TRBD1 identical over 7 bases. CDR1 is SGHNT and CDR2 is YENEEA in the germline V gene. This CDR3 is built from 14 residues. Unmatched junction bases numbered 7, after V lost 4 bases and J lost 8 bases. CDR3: CASSSGQRREKLFF. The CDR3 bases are TGTGCCAGCAGCTCGGGACAGCGGAGGGAAAAACTGTTTTTT.

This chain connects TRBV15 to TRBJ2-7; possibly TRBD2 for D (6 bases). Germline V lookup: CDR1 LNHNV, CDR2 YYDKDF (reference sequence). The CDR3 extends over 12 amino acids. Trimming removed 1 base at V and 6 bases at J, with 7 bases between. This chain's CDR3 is CATSRGAGEQYF. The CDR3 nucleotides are TGTGCCACCAGCAGAGGAGCGGGCGAGCAGTACTTC.

The CDR3 spells CASSFGGSTDTQYF. The CDR3 region has the DNA TGTGCCAGCAGCTTCGGGGGTAGCACAGATACGCAGTATTTT. The genes are TRBV7-3 and TRBJ2-3; maybe TRBD2 (6 bases). The CDR3 has 14 amino acids. Germline loops: CDR1 SGHTA, CDR2 FQGTGA. Trimming removed 3 bases from V and 0 bases from J, with 7 bases in between.

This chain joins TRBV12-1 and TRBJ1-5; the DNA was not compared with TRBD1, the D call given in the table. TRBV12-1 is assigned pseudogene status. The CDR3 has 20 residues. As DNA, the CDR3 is TGTGCCAGCAGCCCCCGACAGGGTAAGATCTGGGTAATTAACAATCAGCCCCAGCATTTT. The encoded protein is CASSPRQGKIWVINNQPQHF.

The CDR3 DNA follows: TGCGCCAGCAGCTTGGCGACAACCGGGGAGCTGTTTTTT. Translation: CASSLATTGELFF. The genes are TRBV5-1 and TRBJ2-2, with D uncertain. Per the germline V gene, CDR1 is SGHRS and CDR2 is YFSETQ. CDR3 length: 13 residues. Trimming left V 0 bases short and J 5 bases short, with 5 bases between.

DNA of the CDR3: TGTGCCAGCAGTTTAAGATCAGGGCCCGAGACCCAGTACTTC. The encoded protein is CASSLRSGPETQYF. The rearrangement links TRBV27 to TRBJ2-5; tentatively, D is TRBD1 (5 bases). V lost 2 bases and J lost 5, with 12 bases in between. CDR1 MNHEY and CDR2 SMNVEV come from the germline V gene (reference sequence). The CDR3 consists of 14 residues.

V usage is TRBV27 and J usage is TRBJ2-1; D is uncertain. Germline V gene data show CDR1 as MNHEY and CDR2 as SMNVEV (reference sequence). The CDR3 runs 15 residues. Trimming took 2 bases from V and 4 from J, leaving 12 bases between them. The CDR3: CASSLGSAFYNEQFF. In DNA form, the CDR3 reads TGTGCCAGCAGTTTAGGCAGTGCCTTTTACAATGAGCAGTTCTTC.

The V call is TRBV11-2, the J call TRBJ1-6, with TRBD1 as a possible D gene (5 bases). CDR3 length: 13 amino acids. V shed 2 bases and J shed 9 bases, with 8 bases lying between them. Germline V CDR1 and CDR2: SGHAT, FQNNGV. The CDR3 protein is CASSLIRVSPLHF. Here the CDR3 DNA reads TGTGCCAGCAGCTTAATCAGGGTTTCACCCCTCCACTTT. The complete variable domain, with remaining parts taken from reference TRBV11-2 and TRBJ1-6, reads EAGVAQSPRYKIIEKRQSVAFWCNPISGHATLYWYQQILGQGPKLLIQFQNNGVVDDSQLPKDRFSAERLKGVDSTLKIQPAKLEDSAVYLCASSLIRVSPLHFGNGTRLTVT.

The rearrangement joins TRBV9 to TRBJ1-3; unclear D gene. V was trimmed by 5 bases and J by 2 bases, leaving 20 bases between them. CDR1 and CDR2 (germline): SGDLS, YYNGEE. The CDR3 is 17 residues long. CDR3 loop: CASRKGSSPGPGNTIYF. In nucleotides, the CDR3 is TGTGCCAGCAGAAAAGGCAGTTCTCCAGGCCCTGGAAACACCATATATTTT.

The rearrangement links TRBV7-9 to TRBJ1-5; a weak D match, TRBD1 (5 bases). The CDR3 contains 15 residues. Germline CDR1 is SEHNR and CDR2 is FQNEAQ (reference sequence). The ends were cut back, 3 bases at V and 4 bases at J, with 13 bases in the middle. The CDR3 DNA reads TGTGCCAGCAGCTTGGGTACAGGCTCTAATCAGCCCCAGCATTTT. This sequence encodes CASSLGTGSNQPQHF.

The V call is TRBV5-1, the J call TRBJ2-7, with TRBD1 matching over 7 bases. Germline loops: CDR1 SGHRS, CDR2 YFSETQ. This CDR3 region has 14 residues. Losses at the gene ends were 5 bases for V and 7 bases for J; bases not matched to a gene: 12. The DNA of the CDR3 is TGCGCCAGCAGTTCCGGGACAGTCGGCCGGGAGCAGTACTTC. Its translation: CASSSGTVGREQYF.

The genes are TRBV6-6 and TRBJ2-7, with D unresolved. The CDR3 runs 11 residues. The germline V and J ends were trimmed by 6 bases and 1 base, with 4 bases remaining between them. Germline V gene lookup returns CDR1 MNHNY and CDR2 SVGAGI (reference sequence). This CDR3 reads CASRRSYEQYF. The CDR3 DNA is TGTGCCAGCAGGCGGTCCTACGAGCAGTACTTC.

The chain's CDR3 is CASSAGGLGQPQHF. In DNA form, the CDR3 reads TGTGCCAGCAGCGCAGGTGGGCTCGGTCAGCCCCAGCATTTT. The chain is built from TRBV7-9 and TRBJ1-5; D is ambiguous. CDR1 is SEHNR and CDR2 is FQNEAQ in the germline V gene (reference sequence). Trimming pared 5 bases from V and 6 bases from J, leaving 14 bases between. The CDR3 has 14 amino acids. Full variable domain (missing parts from reference TRBV7-9 and TRBJ1-5): DTGVSQNPRHKITKRGQNVTFRCDPISEHNRLYWYRQTLGQGPEFLTYFQNEAQLEKSRLLSDRFSAERPKGSFSTLEIQRTEQGDSAMYLCASSAGGLGQPQHFGDGTRLSIL.

The CDR3 sequence is CASSQRGTTEAFF. CDR3 bases: TGTGCCAGCAGCCAAAGGGGGACCACTGAAGCTTTCTTT. V is TRBV14 and J is TRBJ1-1; maybe TRBD1 (6 bases). There are 13 residues in the CDR3. The germline V gene encodes CDR1 SGHDN and CDR2 FVKESK. V lost 2 bases and J lost 4, with 8 bases in between.

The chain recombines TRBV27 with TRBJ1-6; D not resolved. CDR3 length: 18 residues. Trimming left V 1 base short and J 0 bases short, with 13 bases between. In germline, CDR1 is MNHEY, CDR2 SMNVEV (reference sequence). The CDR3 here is CASSLFGERSSYNSPLHF. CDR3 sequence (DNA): TGTGCCAGCAGTTTATTCGGTGAGAGGAGCTCCTATAATTCACCCCTCCACTTT.

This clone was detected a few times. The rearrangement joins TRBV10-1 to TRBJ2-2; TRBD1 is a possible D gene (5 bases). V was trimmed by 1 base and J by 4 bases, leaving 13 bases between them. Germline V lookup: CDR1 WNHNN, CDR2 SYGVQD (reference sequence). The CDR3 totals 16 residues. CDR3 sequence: CASSEFLGEGTGELFF. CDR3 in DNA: TGCGCCAGCAGTGAGTTCCTAGGGGAAGGCACCGGGGAGCTGTTTTTT.

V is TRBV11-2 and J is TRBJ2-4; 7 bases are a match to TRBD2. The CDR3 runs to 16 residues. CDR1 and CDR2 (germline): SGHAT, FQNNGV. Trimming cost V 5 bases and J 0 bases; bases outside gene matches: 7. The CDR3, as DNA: TGTGCCAGCAGCCCCCGGGACTATACAGCCAAAAACATTCAGTACTTC. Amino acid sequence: CASSPRDYTAKNIQYF.

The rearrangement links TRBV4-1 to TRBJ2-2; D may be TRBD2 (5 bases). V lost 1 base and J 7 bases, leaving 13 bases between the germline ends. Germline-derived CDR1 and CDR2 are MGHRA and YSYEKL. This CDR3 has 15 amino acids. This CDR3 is CASSQGTYRDGELFF. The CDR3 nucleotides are TGCGCCAGCAGCCAAGGGACCTACCGGGACGGGGAGCTGTTTTTT.

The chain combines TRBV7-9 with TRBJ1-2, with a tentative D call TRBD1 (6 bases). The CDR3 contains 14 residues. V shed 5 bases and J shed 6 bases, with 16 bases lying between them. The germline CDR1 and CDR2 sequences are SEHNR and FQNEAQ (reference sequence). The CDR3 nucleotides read TGTGCCAGCAGCCTTCGACAGGTGGATAATGGCTACACCTTC. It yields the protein CASSLRQVDNGYTF.

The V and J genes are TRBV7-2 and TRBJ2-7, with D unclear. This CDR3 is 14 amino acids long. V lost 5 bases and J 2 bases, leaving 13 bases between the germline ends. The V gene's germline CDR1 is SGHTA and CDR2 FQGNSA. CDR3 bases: TGTGCCAGCAGCGACATACCGATCACCTACGAGCAGTACTTC. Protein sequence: CASSDIPITYEQYF.

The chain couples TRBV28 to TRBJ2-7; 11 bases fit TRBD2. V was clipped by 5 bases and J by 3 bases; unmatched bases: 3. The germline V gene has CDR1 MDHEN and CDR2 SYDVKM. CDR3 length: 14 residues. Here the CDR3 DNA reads TGTGCCAGCAGTCGAGGGACTAGCGGCTACGAGCAGTACTTC. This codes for CASSRGTSGYEQYF.

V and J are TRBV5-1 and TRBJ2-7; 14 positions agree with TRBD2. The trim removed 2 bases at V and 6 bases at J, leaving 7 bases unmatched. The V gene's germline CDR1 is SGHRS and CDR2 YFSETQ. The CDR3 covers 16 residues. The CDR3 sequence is CASSFEGGLAGVEQYF. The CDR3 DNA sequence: TGCGCCAGCAGCTTTGAGGGGGGACTAGCGGGAGTCGAGCAGTACTTC. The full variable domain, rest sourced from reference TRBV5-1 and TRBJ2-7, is KAGVTQTPRYLIKTRGQQVTLSCSPISGHRSVSWYQQTPGQGLQFLFEYFSETQRNKGNFPGRFSGRQFSNSRSEMNVSTLELGDSALYLCASSFEGGLAGVEQYFGPGTRLTVT.

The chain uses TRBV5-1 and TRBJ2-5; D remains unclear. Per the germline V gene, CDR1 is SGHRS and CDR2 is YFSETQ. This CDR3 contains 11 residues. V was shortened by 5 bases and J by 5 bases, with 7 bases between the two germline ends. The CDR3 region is CASRSAETQYF. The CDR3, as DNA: TGCGCCAGCAGGTCCGCGGAGACCCAGTACTTC.

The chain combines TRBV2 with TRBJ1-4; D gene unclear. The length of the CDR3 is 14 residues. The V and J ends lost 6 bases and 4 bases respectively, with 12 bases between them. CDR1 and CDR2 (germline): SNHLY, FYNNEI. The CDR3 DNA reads TGTGCCAGCAGCGCGGATCTTTTTAATGAAAAACTGTTTTTT. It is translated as CASSADLFNEKLFF.

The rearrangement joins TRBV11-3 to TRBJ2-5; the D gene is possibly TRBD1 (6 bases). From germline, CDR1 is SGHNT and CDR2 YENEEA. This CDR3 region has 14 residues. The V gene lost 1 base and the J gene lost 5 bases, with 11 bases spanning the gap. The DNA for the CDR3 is TGTGCCAGCAGCTTAGGTACAGGGTTGGAGACCCAGTACTTC. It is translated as CASSLGTGLETQYF.

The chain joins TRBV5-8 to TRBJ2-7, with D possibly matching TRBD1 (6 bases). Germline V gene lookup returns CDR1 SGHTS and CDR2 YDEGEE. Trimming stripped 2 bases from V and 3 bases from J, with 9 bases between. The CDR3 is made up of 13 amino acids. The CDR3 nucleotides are TGTGCCAGCAGCTTACAGGGCGGCTACGAGCAGTACTTC. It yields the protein CASSLQGGYEQYF. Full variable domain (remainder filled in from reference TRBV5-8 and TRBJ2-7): EAGVTQSPTHLIKTRGQQATLRCSPISGHTSVYWYQQALGLGLQFLLWYDEGEERNRGNFPPRFSGRQFPNYSSELNVNALELEDSALYLCASSLQGGYEQYFGPGTRLTVT.

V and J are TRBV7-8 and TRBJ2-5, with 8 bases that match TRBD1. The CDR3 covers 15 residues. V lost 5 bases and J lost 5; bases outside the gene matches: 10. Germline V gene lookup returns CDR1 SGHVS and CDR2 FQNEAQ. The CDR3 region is CASSLRDRHQETQYF. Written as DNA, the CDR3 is TGTGCCAGCAGCCTCCGGGACAGGCATCAGGAGACCCAGTACTTC. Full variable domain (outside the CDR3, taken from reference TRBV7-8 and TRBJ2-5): GAGVSQSPRYKVAKRGQDVALRCDPISGHVSLFWYQQALGQGPEFLTYFQNEAQLDKSGLPSDRFFAERPEGSVSTLKIQRTQQEDSAVYLCASSLRDRHQETQYFGPGTRLLVL.